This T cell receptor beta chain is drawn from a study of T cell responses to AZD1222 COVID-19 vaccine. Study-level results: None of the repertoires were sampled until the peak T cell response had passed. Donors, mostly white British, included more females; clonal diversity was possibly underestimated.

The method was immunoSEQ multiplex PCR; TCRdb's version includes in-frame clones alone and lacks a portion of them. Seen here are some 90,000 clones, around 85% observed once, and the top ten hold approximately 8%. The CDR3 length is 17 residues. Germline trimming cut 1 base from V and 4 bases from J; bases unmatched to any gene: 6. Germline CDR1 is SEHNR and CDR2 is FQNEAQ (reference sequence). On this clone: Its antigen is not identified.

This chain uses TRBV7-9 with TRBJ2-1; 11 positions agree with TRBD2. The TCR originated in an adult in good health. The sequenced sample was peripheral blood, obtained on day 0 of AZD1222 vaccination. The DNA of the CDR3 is TGTGCCAGCAGCTTAGGGCTCACTAGCGGGAGTTACAATGAGCAGTTCTTC. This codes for CASSLGLTSGSYNEQFF.